This paragraph covers one T cell receptor beta chain sequence. The CDR3 runs 14 residues. The junction had 2 bases not matched to a gene; V was cut back by 4 bases and J by 5 bases. Germline V CDR1 and CDR2: MNHNY, SVGAGI (reference sequence). The sample is drawn from a study of blood T cell repertoires in COVID-19. Libraries were prepared by immunoSEQ multiplex PCR; TCRdb keeps only in-frame clonotypes and omits some of them. Of 20,000 to 30,000 clones in the sample, about 90% were seen once. Input material: peripheral blood. The TCR comes from a human donor in a cohort sampled during active COVID-19. V is TRBV6-6 and J is TRBJ2-1; 10 nucleotides align to TRBD2. The DNA of the CDR3 is TGTGCCAGCAGTTTCGGACTAGCGGACAATGAGCAGTTCTTC. Protein product: CASSFGLADNEQFF.